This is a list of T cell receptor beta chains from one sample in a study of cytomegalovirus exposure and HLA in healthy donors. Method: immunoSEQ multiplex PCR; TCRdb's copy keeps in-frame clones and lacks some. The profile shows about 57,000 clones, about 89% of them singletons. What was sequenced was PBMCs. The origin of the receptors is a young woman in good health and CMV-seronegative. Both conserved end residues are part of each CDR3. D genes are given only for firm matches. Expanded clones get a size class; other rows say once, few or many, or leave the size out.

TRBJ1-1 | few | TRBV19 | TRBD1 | TGTGCCAGTAGTCCGGACGACAGGGACACTGAAGCTTTCTTT | CASSPDDRDTEAFF
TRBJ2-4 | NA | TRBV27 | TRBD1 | TGTGCCAGCAGCTTAAGCCGGGACAGGATAAAAAACATTCAGTACTTC | CASSLSRDRIKNIQYF
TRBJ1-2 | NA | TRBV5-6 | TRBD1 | TGTGCCAGCATCCGGGACAGGGGATTTTACTATGGCTACACCTTC | CASIRDRGFYYGYTF
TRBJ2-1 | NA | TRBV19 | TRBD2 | TGTGCCAGTAGTCTGGGGATAGCGGGAGTCAATGAGCAGTTCTTC | CASSLGIAGVNEQFF
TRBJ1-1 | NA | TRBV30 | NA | TGTGCCTTCCAAACTCCAATTCCTCAAGCTTTCTTT | CAFQTPIPQAFF
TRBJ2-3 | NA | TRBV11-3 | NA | TGTGCCAGCAGCTTAGGACACCAGAGCACAGATACGCAGTATTTT | CASSLGHQSTDTQYF
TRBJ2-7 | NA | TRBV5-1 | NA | TGCGCCAGCAGCTTGGCCGCGGGGGCAAGGTACGAGCAGTACTTC | CASSLAAGARYEQYF
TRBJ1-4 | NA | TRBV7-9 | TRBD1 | TGTGCCAGCAGCTTAGGAGGGGGCGCGGGTGAAAAACTGTTTTTT | CASSLGGGAGEKLFF
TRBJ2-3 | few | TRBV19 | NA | TGTGCCAGTAGTAGGGGGGACGACACAGATACGCAGTATTTT | CASSRGDDTDTQYF
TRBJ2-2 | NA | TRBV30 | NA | TGTGCCTGGACGGGTGGCGGGGAGCTGTTTTTT | CAWTGGGELFF
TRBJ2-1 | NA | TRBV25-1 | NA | TGTGCCAGCAGTCAAAGGGGGGGGTTATACAATGAGCAGTTCTTC | CASSQRGGLYNEQFF
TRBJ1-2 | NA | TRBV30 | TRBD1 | TGTGCCTGGAGTGCCAGGGACAGGGGGCGGTATTATGGCTACACCTTC | CAWSARDRGRYYGYTF
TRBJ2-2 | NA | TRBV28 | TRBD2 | TGTGCCAGCAGTTTAGGCGGGAGGTCCGGGGAGCTGTTTTTT | CASSLGGRSGELFF
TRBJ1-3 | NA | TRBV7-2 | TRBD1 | TGTGCCAGCAGCACCTCCGTGGGACAGAGCTCTGGAAACACCATATATTTT | CASSTSVGQSSGNTIYF
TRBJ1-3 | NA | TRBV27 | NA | TGTGCCAGCAGTTTACAGGGGCCAGGAAACACCATATATTTT | CASSLQGPGNTIYF
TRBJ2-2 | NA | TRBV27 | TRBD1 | TGTGCCAGCAGTTTATCGTTCGGGACAGCAGCGGGGGAGCTGTTTTTT | CASSLSFGTAAGELFF
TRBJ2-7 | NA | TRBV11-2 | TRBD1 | TGTGCCAGCAGCCCGTACCGTGGACAGGGTCAGGTCTACGAGCAGTACTTC | CASSPYRGQGQVYEQYF
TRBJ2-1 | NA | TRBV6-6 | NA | TGTGCCAGCCGGGGAAGCTCCTACAATGAGCAGTTCTTC | CASRGSSYNEQFF
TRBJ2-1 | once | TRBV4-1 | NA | TGCGCCAGCAGCCAAGCGCGGGGTAGGTACAATGAGCAGTTCTTC | CASSQARGRYNEQFF
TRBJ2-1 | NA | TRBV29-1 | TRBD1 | TGCACTTTCCGGGACAGGGGATACAATGAGCAGTTCTTC | CTFRDRGYNEQFF
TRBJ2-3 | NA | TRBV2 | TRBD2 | TGTGCCAGCAGTGAACCTAGCGGGATCAGAGATACGCAGTATTTT | CASSEPSGIRDTQYF
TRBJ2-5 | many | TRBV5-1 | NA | TGCGCCAGCAGCTTGGTCGAGTGGGGAGGGACCCAGTACTTC | CASSLVEWGGTQYF
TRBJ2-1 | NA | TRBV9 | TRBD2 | TGTGCCAGCAGCGTGGGGGGGAGTCGCGCCTACAATGAGCAGTTCTTC | CASSVGGSRAYNEQFF
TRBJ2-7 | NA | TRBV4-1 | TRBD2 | TGCGCCAGCAGCCAAAGCGGGGGGGCCCCCTACGAGCAGTACTTC | CASSQSGGAPYEQYF
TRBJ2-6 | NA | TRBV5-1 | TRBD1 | TGCGCCAGCAGCCGGACAGGGGGCTCTGGGGCCAACGTCCTGACTTTC | CASSRTGGSGANVLTF
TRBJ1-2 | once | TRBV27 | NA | TGTGCCAGCAGTTTAGGCCATGGTTATGGCTACACCTTC | CASSLGHGYGYTF
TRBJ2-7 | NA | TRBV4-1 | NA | TGCGCCAGCAGCCAACGACTAGGGGTATACGAGCAGTACTTC | CASSQRLGVYEQYF
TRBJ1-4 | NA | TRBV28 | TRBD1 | TGTGCCAGCGGGCTACGACAGGGAGGAGGTGAAAAACTGTTTTTT | CASGLRQGGGEKLFF
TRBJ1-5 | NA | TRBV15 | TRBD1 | TGTGCCACCAGCAGAGGGGGGACAGCCAGAGGGGGGTATCAGCCCCAGCATTTT | CATSRGGTARGGYQPQHF
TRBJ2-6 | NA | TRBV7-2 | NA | TGTGCCAGCAGCTCCCAAGCATCTGGGGCCAACGTCCTGACTTTC | CASSSQASGANVLTF
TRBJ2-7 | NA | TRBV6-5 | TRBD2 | TGTGCCAGCAGACTAGCGGGAAGAAGTTACGAGCAGTACTTC | CASRLAGRSYEQYF
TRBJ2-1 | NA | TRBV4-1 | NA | TGCGCCAGCAGCCAAGAGGGGAGGCGGCAGTTCTTC | CASSQEGRRQFF
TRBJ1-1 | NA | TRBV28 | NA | TGTGCCAGCAGTTTAATGGGGCAGGTGGTGAACACTGAAGCTTTCTTT | CASSLMGQVVNTEAFF
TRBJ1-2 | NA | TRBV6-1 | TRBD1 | TGTGCCAGCAGTGTGGACAGGGGGCGGGTTGGCTACACCTTC | CASSVDRGRVGYTF
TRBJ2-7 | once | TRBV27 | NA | TGTGCCAGCAGTTTCAGTGGACTATCCTACGAGCAGTACTTC | CASSFSGLSYEQYF
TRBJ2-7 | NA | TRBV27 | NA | TGTGCCAGCAGTTTAAAGGGCAGGGGATGGGGCGAGCAGTACTTC | CASSLKGRGWGEQYF
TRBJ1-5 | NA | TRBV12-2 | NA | TGTGCAAGTCGCTCACAGCGATACAGGGCGGAAAGGTTTTGCCGTCAGCCCCAGCATTTT | CASRSQRYRAERFCRQPQHF
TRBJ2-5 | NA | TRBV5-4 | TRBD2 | TGTGCCAGCAGCCCCACCCAGCGGGGGGAGACCCAGTACTTC | CASSPTQRGETQYF
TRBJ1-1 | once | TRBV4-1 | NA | TGCGCCAGCACCCAGGAGCTGAACACTGAAGCTTTCTTT | CASTQELNTEAFF
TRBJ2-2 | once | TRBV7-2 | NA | TGTGCCAGCAGCTTAATCTACTCTACCCGGACCGGGGAGCTGTTTTTT | CASSLIYSTRTGELFF
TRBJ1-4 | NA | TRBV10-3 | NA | TGTGCCATCAGTGAGTCGCGCGGCATAGGTTTCGGGGAAAAACTGTTTTTT | CAISESRGIGFGEKLFF
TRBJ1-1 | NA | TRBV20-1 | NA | TGCAGTGCTAGTCGACAGCTTGAAGCTTTCTTT | CSASRQLEAFF
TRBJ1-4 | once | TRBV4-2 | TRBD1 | TGTGCCAGCAGCCGAGAGACAGGGTTTAATGAAAAACTGTTTTTT | CASSRETGFNEKLFF
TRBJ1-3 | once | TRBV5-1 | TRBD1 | TGCGCCAGCAGCCTAGGGACAGTCTCTGGAAACACCATATATTTT | CASSLGTVSGNTIYF
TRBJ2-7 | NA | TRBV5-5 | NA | TGTGCCAGCAGCCCACAGCTATCCTACGAGCAGTACTTC | CASSPQLSYEQYF
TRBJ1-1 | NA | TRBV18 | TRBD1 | TGTGCCAGCTCACCACCGGGGACAGGGGGCGGCACTGAAGCTTTCTTT | CASSPPGTGGGTEAFF
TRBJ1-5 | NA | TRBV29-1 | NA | TGCAGCCCGCGGGGGCAGGAATATAGCAATCAGCCCCAGCATTTT | CSPRGQEYSNQPQHF
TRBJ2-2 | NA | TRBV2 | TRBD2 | TGTGCCAGCGTCGGGGCTAGCGGGGGCAACACCGGGGAGCTGTTTTTT | CASVGASGGNTGELFF
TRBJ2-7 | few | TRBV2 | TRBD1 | TGTGCCAGCAGTCAGGACAGGGGCCGCTACGAGCAGTACTTC | CASSQDRGRYEQYF
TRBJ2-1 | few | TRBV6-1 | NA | TGTGCCAGCAGTGCCATCTACAATGAGCAGTTCTTC | CASSAIYNEQFF
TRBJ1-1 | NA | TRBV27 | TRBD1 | TGTGCCAGCAGTAACCCGGGACAGGGGAGAGGGAACACTGAAGCTTTCTTT | CASSNPGQGRGNTEAFF
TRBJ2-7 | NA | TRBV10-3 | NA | TGTGCCATCAGTGAGTCAGAAGGGGTACCGTACGAGCAGTACTTC | CAISESEGVPYEQYF
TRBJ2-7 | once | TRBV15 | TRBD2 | TGTGCCACCAGCCCAACGTCCGGGACTAAACTAACCTACGAGCAGTACTTC | CATSPTSGTKLTYEQYF
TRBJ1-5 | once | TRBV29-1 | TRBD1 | TGCAGCGTGGGGGGCGGGACAGGGTTTAATCAGCCCCAGCATTTT | CSVGGGTGFNQPQHF
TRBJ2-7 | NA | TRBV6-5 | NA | TGTGCCAGCAACGAACTTAGGGGCTCCTACGAGCAGTACTTC | CASNELRGSYEQYF
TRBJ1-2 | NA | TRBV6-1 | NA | TGTGCCAGCAGTGAATGGGGAGACTATGGCTACACCTTC | CASSEWGDYGYTF
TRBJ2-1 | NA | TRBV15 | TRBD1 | TGTGCCACCAGCACTTGGGACAGGGGAGACAATGAGCAGTTCTTC | CATSTWDRGDNEQFF
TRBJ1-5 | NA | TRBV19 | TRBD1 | TGTGCCAGCGGGACAGGGGGCGAGCGCTCCAATCAGCCCCAGCATTTT | CASGTGGERSNQPQHF
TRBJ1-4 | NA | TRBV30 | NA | TGTGCCTGGACTCCTCCCGGACACGGTAATGAAAAACTGTTTTTT | CAWTPPGHGNEKLFF
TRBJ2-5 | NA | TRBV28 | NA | TGTGCCAGCAGCCGAACAATGACAGGAGACGAGACCCAGTACTTC | CASSRTMTGDETQYF